These 7 T cell receptor beta chains came from one sample sequenced in a study of T cells of healthy individuals. MiXCR was run by TCRdb on the 5' RACE reads, yielding one entry per CDR3 protein. The repertoire consists of more than 85,000 distinct CDR3 sequences, with under 20% occurring once and the leading ten covering 6.2%. All receptors derive from a human donor in good health.

V usage is TRBV20-1 and J usage is TRBJ2-7; 10 bases align to TRBD2. Germline CDR1 is DFQATT and CDR2 is SNEGSKA (reference sequence). With 1 base clipped from V and 3 bases from J, the junction kept 15 bases outside the gene matches. The CDR3 covers 18 residues. The CDR3 spells CSARVGLAGEGNRYEQYF. CDR3 bases: TGCAGTGCTAGAGTTGGGCTAGCGGGAGAAGGAAATCGCTACGAGCAGTACTTC.

The chain combines TRBV12-3 or TRBV12-4 with TRBJ2-5, with unresolved D. Trimming took 6 bases from V and 3 from J, leaving 5 bases between them. CDR3 length: 11 amino acids. CDR3 residues: CASSVEETQYF. DNA for the CDR3: TGTGCCAGCAGCGTTGAAGAGACCCAGTACTTC.

The sample holds a few counts of this clonotype. The chain employs TRBV6-2 or TRBV6-3 and TRBJ1-5; TRBD1 matches 9 bases. Trimming cost V 6 bases and J 5 bases; bases outside gene matches: 8. From germline, CDR1 is MNHEY and CDR2 SVGEGT. CDR3 length: 15 amino acids. CDR3 bases: TGTGCCAGCAGCTCCGGGACAGGGTTGTATCAGCCCCAGCATTTT. This translates into CASSSGTGLYQPQHF.

This clonotype was found a few times. This chain joins TRBV20-1 and TRBJ2-7, with a tentative D call TRBD1 (6 bases). This CDR3 has 15 amino acids. Germline V gene sequence: CDR1 DFQATT, CDR2 SNEGSKA (reference sequence). V was trimmed by 0 bases and J by 3 bases, leaving 15 bases between them. CDR3 sequence (DNA): TGCAGTGCTAGAGATCTCGGGCCAGGGGACTACGAGCAGTACTTC. Translating it yields CSARDLGPGDYEQYF.

This clonotype was counted between two and nine times. The V and J genes are TRBV20-1 and TRBJ1-6, with D uncertain. V was shortened by 6 bases and J by 6 bases, with 15 bases between the two germline ends. There are 14 residues in the CDR3. The V gene's germline CDR1 is DFQATT and CDR2 SNEGSKA (reference sequence). The CDR3 nucleotides read TGCAGTGCCATCGATGGGCAGGCTAATTCACCCCTCCACTTT. It yields the protein CSAIDGQANSPLHF.

This clonotype has only a few counts. The chain combines TRBV29-1 with TRBJ2-5, with 10 bases fitting TRBD1. Per the germline V gene, CDR1 is SQVTM and CDR2 is ANQGSEA. The CDR3 is 13 amino acids. V dropped 6 bases and J dropped 3; count of bases not matched to a gene: 4. The CDR3 DNA is TGCAGCGTCCCCGGGACAGGGGAAGAGACCCAGTACTTC. It specifies CSVPGTGEETQYF.

The chain joins TRBV29-1 to TRBJ2-5; TRBD1 matches at 7 bases. The CDR3 spans 12 residues. The trim removed 7 bases at V and 4 bases at J, leaving 6 bases unmatched. In germline, CDR1 is SQVTM, CDR2 ANQGSEA. The chain's CDR3 is CSDGTVGETQYF. CDR3 DNA sequence: TGCAGCGATGGGACAGTTGGAGAGACCCAGTACTTC.